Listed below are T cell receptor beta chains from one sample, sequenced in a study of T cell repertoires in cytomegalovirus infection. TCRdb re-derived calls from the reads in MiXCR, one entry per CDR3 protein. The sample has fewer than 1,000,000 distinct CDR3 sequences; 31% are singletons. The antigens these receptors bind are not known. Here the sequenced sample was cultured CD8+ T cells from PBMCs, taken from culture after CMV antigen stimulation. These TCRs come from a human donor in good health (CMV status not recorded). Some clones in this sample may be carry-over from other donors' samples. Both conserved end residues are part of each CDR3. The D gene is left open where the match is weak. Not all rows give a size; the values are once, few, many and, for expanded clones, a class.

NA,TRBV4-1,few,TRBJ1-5,CASSQTGSQPQHF,TGCGCCAGCAGCCAAACAGGGAGTCAGCCCCAGCATTTT
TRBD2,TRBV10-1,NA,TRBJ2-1,CASSEKRASGGSTYNEQFF,TGCGCCAGCAGTGAGAAACGTGCGAGCGGGGGGTCAACCTACAATGAGCAGTTCTTC
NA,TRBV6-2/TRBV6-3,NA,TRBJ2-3,CASSYRGAMDTQYF,TGTGCCAGCAGTTACAGGGGGGCAATGGATACGCAGTATTTT
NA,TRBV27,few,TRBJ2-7,CASSLGSRGEQYF,TGTGCCAGCAGTTTGGGTTCGAGAGGGGAGCAGTACTTC
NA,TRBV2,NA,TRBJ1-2,CASSEGGYQSLYGYTF,TGTGCCAGCAGTGAAGGGGGTTACCAGTCCCTATATGGCTACACCTTC
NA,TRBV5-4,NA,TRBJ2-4,CASSPMDRRDIQYF,TGTGCCAGCAGCCCCATGGACAGGAGGGACATTCAGTACTTC
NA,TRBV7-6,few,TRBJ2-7,CASSLFRDNGIYEQYF,TGTGCCAGCAGCCTGTTCCGGGACAATGGGATCTACGAGCAGTACTTC
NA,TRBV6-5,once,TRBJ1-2,CASSYGGGRGQGYTF,TGTGCCAGCAGTTACGGCGGGGGACGAGGGCAAGGCTACACCTTC
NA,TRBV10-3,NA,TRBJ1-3,CAISGSGNTIYF,TGTGCCATCAGTGGCTCTGGAAACACCATATATTTT
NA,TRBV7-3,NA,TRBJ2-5,CASSLFSRESQATQYF,TGTGCCAGCAGCTTATTTAGCCGGGAGTCCCAAGCGACCCAGTACTTC
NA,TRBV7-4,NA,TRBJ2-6,CASSQDTGANVLTF,TGTGCCAGCAGCCAAGATACTGGGGCCAACGTCCTGACTTTC
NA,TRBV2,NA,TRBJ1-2,CASSEAWVDHTF,TGTGCCAGCAGTGAAGCGTGGGTGGACCACACCTTC
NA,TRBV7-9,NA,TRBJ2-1,CASSPPEYNEQFF,TGTGCCAGCAGCCCCCCCGAATACAATGAGCAGTTCTTC
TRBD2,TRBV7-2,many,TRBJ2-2,CASSTGLAGGTNTGELFF,TGTGCCAGCAGCACCGGACTAGCGGGGGGCACGAACACCGGGGAGCTGTTTTTT
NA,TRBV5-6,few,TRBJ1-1,CASSAITGNTEAFF,TGTGCCAGCAGCGCCATAACAGGGAACACTGAAGCTTTCTTT
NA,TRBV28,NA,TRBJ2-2,CASSLWRNTGELFF,TGTGCCAGCAGTTTATGGCGTAACACCGGGGAGCTGTTTTTT